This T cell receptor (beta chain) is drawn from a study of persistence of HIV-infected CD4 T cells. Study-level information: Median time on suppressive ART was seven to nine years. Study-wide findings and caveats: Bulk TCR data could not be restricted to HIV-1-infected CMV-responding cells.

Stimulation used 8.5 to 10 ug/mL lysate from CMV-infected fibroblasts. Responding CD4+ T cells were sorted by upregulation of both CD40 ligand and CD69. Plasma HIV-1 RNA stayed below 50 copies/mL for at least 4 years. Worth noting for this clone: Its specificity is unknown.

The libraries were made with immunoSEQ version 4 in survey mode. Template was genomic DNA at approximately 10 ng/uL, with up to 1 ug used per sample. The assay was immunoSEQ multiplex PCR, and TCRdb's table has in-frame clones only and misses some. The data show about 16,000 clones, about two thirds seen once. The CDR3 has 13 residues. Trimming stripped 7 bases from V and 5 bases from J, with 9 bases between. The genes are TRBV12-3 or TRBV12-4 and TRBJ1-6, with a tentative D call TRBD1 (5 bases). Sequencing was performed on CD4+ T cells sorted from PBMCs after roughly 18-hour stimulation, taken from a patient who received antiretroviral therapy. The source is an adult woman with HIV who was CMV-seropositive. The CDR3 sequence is CASKDSNNSPLHF. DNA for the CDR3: TGTGCCAGCAAAGACAGTAATAATTCACCCCTCCACTTT.